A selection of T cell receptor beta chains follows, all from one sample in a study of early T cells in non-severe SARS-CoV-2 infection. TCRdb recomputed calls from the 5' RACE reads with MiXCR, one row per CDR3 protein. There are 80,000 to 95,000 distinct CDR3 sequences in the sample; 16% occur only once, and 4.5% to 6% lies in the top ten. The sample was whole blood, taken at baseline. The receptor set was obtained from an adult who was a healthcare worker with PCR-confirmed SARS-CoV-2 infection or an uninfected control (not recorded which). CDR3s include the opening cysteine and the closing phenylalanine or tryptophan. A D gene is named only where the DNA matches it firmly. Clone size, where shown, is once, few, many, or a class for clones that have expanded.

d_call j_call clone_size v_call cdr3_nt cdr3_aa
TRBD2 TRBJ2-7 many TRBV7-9 TGTGCCAGCGGCGGGGGAGTAGACGAGCAGTACTTC CASGGGVDEQYF
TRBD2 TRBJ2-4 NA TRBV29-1 TGCAGCGTTAGACTAGCGGGAAACATTCAGTACTTC CSVRLAGNIQYF
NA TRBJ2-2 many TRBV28 TGTGCCAGCACTAACGGGGGTTCCGCGAACACCGGGGAGCTGTTTTTT CASTNGGSANTGELFF
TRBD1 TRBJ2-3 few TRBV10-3 TGTGCCATCAATCAGGACAGGGGTACGCAGTATTTT CAINQDRGTQYF
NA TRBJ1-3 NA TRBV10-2 TGCGCCAGCAGCGATAGGTACTCTGGAAACACCATATATTTT CASSDRYSGNTIYF
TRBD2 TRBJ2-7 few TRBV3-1 TGTGCCAGCAGCCCGGGGGGGGTTCTCCCTCGGGGCGAGCAGTACTTC CASSPGGVLPRGEQYF
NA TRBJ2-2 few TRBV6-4 TGTGCCAGCAGCGGTGTCGTTTGGACCGGGGAGCTGTTTTTT CASSGVVWTGELFF
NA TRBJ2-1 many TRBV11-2 TGTGCCAGCAGCTTAGTTCACGGGTTAACATACAATGAGCAGTTCTTC CASSLVHGLTYNEQFF
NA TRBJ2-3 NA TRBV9 TGTGCCAGCAGCGTAGTAGAAGCAGATACGCAGTATTTT CASSVVEADTQYF
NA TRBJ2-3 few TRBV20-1 TGCAGCGAAAGGAGGGCGAGCACAGATACGCAGTATTTT CSERRASTDTQYF
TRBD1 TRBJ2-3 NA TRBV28 TGTGCCACCCTGGACAGGGTCACAACGCAGTATTTT CATLDRVTTQYF
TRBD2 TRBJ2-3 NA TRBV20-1 TGCAGTGCCCCTCCCGGGAGTAGCGGGGCAGATACGCAGTATTTT CSAPPGSSGADTQYF
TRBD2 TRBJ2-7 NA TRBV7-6 TGTGCCAGCAGCCCGAGTAGCGGGAGGATTTACGAGCAGTACTTC CASSPSSGRIYEQYF
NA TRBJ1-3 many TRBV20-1 TGCAGTGCTAGCGGGATTCGGAACACCATATATTTT CSASGIRNTIYF
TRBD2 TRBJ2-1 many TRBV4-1 TGCGCCAGCAGCCGAGTAGCGGGAAGCTACAATGAGCAGTTCTTC CASSRVAGSYNEQFF
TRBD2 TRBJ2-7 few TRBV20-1 TGCAGTGCTCAGGAATGGCTAGCGGACACCTACGAGCAGTACTTC CSAQEWLADTYEQYF
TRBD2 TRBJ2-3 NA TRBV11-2 TGTGCCAGCACCATACTAGCGGAGCTCACAGATACGCAGTATTTT CASTILAELTDTQYF
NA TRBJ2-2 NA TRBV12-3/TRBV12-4 TGTGCCAGCAACGTAGGAACCGGGGAGCTGTTTTTT CASNVGTGELFF
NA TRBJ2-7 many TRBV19 TGTGCCAGTGCTCGGAGACCAGGAGAAACCTACGAGCAGTACTTC CASARRPGETYEQYF
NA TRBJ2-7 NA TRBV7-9 TGTGCCAGCAGCTCGACTAGTAGCGAGCAGTACTTC CASSSTSSEQYF
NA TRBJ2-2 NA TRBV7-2 TGTGCCAGCAGCGCACGGACAGTGAACACCGGGGAGCTGTTTTTT CASSARTVNTGELFF
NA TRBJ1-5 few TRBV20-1 TGCAGTGCTAGTCCCCTTCAGGGGAGGGGGTTGGATCAGCCCCAGCATTTT CSASPLQGRGLDQPQHF
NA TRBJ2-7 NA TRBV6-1 TGTGCCAGCAGCGCCGACAGGTTCCGCGAGCAGTACTTC CASSADRFREQYF
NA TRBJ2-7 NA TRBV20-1 TGCAGTGCTAGTTTCCGGTCAGGGTACGAGCAGTACTTC CSASFRSGYEQYF
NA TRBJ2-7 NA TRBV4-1 TGCGCCAGCAGCCAGTACGGGCCGCTGTACTTC CASSQYGPLYF
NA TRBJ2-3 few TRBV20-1 TGCAGTGCCACTAGCACAGATACGCAGTATTTT CSATSTDTQYF
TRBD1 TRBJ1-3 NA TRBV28 TGTGCCAGCAGTTTATACAGGGGGTCCGGAAACACCATATATTTT CASSLYRGSGNTIYF
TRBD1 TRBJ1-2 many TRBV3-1 TGTGCCAGCAGCCAAGATGGGACAGGGTGGAACGATGGCTACACCTTC CASSQDGTGWNDGYTF
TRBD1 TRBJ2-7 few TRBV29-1 TGCAGCGCTACCCGGGACAGGACCATCTACGAGCAGTACTTC CSATRDRTIYEQYF
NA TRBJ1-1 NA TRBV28 TGTGCCAGCAGTTTAGAGACAGCGAACACTGAAGCTTTCTTT CASSLETANTEAFF
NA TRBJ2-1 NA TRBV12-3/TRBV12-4 TGTGCCAGCAGAGGGAAGCGGACCTCCTACAATGAGCAGTTCTTC CASRGKRTSYNEQFF
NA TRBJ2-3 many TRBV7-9 TGTGCCAGCAGCTGGGTGACAGTCACAGATACGCAGTATTTT CASSWVTVTDTQYF
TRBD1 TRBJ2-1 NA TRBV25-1 TGTGTCACCCTTACAGGGGGCTACAATGAGCAGTTCTTC CVTLTGGYNEQFF
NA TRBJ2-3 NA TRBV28 TGTGCCAGCGTTGGGGGGGCCGATACGCAGTATTTT CASVGGADTQYF
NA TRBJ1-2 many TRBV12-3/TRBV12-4 TGTGCCAGCAGTTTAGGGGCCGCTAACTATGGCTACACCTTC CASSLGAANYGYTF
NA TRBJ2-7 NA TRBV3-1 TGTGCCAGCAGCCTCGACAGGTTAAACGACTACGAGCAGTACTTC CASSLDRLNDYEQYF
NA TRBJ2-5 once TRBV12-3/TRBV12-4 TGTGCCAGCAGTTTCTCGGGGTCAGAGACCCAGTACTTC CASSFSGSETQYF
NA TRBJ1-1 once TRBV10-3 TGTGCCATCAGTGGGGCGATGGGCGCTGAAGCTTTCTTT CAISGAMGAEAFF
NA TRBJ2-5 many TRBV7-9 TGTGCCAGCAGCATAGGTGGCGGGGAAGAGACCCAGTACTTC CASSIGGGEETQYF